This section outlines one T cell receptor beta chain sequence together with its context. There is no known antigen for this receptor. No per-base quality is available; no much larger clone lies one base away. This sample is drawn from a study of T cell repertoires in ileal Crohn's disease (dated by TCRdb to about 2019). About the full investigation: At the time of surgery, roughly a third of patients were active smokers, and the median duration of disease was roughly 8.3 years. Every patient underwent surgery because of a complication, which was stricturing disease in around 60% and penetrating disease in about 40%. About half of the patients received postoperative therapy: roughly 10 received thiopurines and about 19 received anti-TNF agents. MI samples consisted of biopsies taken from the proximal margin of the surgical specimen. Around 460 nanograms of biopsy DNA per sample were submitted for commercial TCRB immunosequencing. A prospective multicentre cohort supplied the 55 to 65 Crohn's disease patients whose TCR repertoires were analysed. Running in parallel with the study was a multicentre cohort set up to find predictors of early endoscopic recurrence following ileocolonic resection. A Rutgeerts score higher than i0 was the definition used for endoscopic postoperative recurrence. A total of about 170 mucosal samples from roughly 60 patients were sequenced, with samples obtained at several locations on the surgical specimen and at postoperative endoscopy. Results and caveats for the whole study, not just this receptor: Mucosal CD4 and CD8 T cells were sorted and sequenced only in a subgroup of patients, whose size was not stated. Higher high-frequency clone percentages at surgery were associated with endoscopic recurrence; all patients with clonality above 26.8% (18/57) had recurrence. Patients who were active smokers at surgery had a significantly higher proportion of clonal expansions than non-smokers (around 24% vs 18%, p=0.02). Compared with CD4 T cells, sorted CD8 T cells contained more high-frequency clones, which suggests that the mucosal expansions were mostly CD8.

Libraries were prepared through the immunoSEQ multiplex PCR assay. Adaptive Biotechnology amplified CDR3 regions from genomic DNA with a two-step multiplex PCR that controlled for amplification bias. Primers covering every V and J gene segment were used in the first PCR, while barcodes and Illumina adapters were added in the second PCR. CDR3 libraries were sequenced on an Illumina instrument. As for the authors' bioinformatics: Analysis combined the vendor-provided pipelines with custom analysis of raw data in R/Bioconductor under R version 3.3.0. Clonality, ranging from 0 to 1, was calculated as the inverse of the normalised Shannon entropy of all productive clones. High-frequency clones were defined as the repertoire share of the top 100 clones, retaining only clones passing a 95% confidence test. Repertoire diversity was measured with the Simpson index, and overlap between samples was measured with the Morisita-Horn index. Sourced from immuneACCESS, this table was stored by TCRdb with only in-frame sequences that have V and J called. A share of the clones is absent; for the studies checked, an unresolved V gene accounts for under half, and the remainder has no known explanation. The V and J calls and clone size come from that table; D and trimming were worked out from the DNA. The sample includes 450 to 650 clones, with about 90% observed a single time. The top ten clones comprise roughly 9.8% of the sample.

What this sample's time point label stands for: proximal margin of the surgical specimen (macroscopically non-inflamed). To be eligible, patients had to be adults with ileal or ileocolonic Crohn's disease and an indication for ileocolonic resection. Whole ileal mucosal biopsies were kept frozen at -80 degrees C prior to DNA extraction. Genomic DNA was extracted from frozen whole biopsies using a TRizol-based method and was quantified with a NanoDrop 2000 spectrophotometer. The CDR3 holds 16 amino acids from the cysteine to the phenylalanine. This entry keeps only the CDR3 DNA: 48 bases, framed from base 1. V was cut back by 3 bases and J by 5 bases, leaving a gap of 20 bases between them. The germline V gene yields SGHRS for CDR1 and YFSETQ for CDR2.

The sequence derives from an adult with Crohn's disease. The chain employs TRBV5-1 and TRBJ1-1; the D region possibly corresponds to TRBD1 (5 bases align). Material: ileal tissue. The DNA sequence is given as TGCGCCAGCAGCTCCCTGGGGTTGGGGGTTGGAACTGAAGCTTTCTTT. Translated, this gives CASSSLGLGVGTEAFF. The CDR3 plus the reference TRBV5-1 and TRBJ1-1 genes for the other parts give the full variable domain: KAGVTQTPRYLIKTRGQQVTLSCSPISGHRSVSWYQQTPGQGLQFLFEYFSETQRNKGNFPGRFSGRQFSNSRSEMNVSTLELGDSALYLCASSSLGLGVGTEAFFGQGTRLTVV.